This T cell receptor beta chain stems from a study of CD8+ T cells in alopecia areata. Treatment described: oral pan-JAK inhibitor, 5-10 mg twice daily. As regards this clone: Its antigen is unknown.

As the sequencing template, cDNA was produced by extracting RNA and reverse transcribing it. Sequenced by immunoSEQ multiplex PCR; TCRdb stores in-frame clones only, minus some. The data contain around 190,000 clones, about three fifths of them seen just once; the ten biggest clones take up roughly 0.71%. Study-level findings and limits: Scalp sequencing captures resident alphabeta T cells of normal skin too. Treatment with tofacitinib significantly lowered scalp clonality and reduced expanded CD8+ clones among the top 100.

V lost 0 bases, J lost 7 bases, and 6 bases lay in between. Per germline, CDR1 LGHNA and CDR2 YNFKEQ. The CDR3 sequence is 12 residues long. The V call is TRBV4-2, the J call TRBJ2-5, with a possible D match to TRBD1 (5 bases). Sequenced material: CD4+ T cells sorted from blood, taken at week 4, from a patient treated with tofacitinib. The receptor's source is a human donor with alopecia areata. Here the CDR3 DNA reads TGTGCCAGCAGCCAAGAGCAGGGGACCCAGTACTTC. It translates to CASSQEQGTQYF.